This TCR beta chain was retrieved from a study of cytomegalovirus exposure and HLA in healthy donors (dated by TCRdb to 2017 to 2019). Context from the whole study: In an earlier analysis of 587 of the donors, 250 to 350 Gb of sequence data and 117 million unique TCR beta sequences from 180 million or so T cells were reported. Approximately 300 gigabases of sequencing data and 70 million to 100 million unique TCR sequences were included in an early release covering 550 to 800 HLA-typed donors. Of the 300 to 500 genotyped donors, more than 75% were placed in the genetic ancestry cluster associated with self-reported Caucasian donors. The study aimed to test whether cataloging public T cell receptors could reveal signatures of past pathogen exposure. The T cell repertoires of 670 or so subjects were profiled by immunosequencing and related to cytomegalovirus serostatus. A separate validation cohort of roughly 110 different subjects was used in addition to the 666-subject first cohort. The study combined high-throughput TCR immunosequencing, statistical association of individual TCRs with disease status, and machine learning to predict cytomegalovirus infection status. To study patterns of TCR occurrence, a later analysis re-analyzed previously published TCR beta repertoires from several hundred donors and added high-resolution HLA genotyping. In the later analysis, no new phenotypic data were used to find candidate immune exposures; instead, reliance was placed on TCR beta sequences and their occurrence across donors. An earlier analysis of 500 to 650 of the donors applied high-throughput TCR beta sequencing to assess whether each TCR beta V gene segment acted as functional or pseudogenic. Donor age, sex, ethnicity and CMV serostatus were collected together with the repertoire data. In a later genetic analysis, genome-wide SNP genotypes for about three fifths of the roughly 670 donors were used, and that subset was treated as a discovery cohort. All discovery cohort repertoires had been generated using a single sequencing platform. HLA typing covered class I and class II loci at four-digit resolution. The number of typed donors differed by locus: roughly 629-640 for A, B, C, DRB1 and DQB1; approximately 540 for DQA1; over 600 for DPA1; and roughly 490 for DPB1. A handful of DR-DQ haplotypes were handled as single units for association and clustering because linkage in the cohort was strong. Across some 400 genotyped donors of the cohort, an average of approximately 200,000 unique TCR beta nucleotide sequences per donor were sequenced, and roughly a sixth of those sequences were non-productive. What the study reported, not specific to this receptor: Because some donors lacked HLA typing at each locus, the association tests relied only on the typed subset. A few of the identified cytomegalovirus-associated TCR beta chains were confirmed in vitro to be specific for cytomegalovirus antigens. According to a later analysis, most CMV-associated TCR beta chains appeared to be HLA-restricted, and the HLA associations seemed to be driven largely by CMV exposure. An earlier analysis of approximately 600 of the donors showed that most TCR beta V segments appeared in productive rearrangements either about 87% or about 30% of the time, which broadly matched IMGT annotations. The presence/absence analyses assumed that sequencing depth was roughly uniform across donors, and that assumption may not be true. Linkage disequilibrium might explain the correlated functional status among segregating V segments, but an unknown experimental factor could not be excluded. In a later analysis, HLA-associated TCR beta chains showed more clonal expansion and lower generation probabilities than non-associated chains that were equally common. A cluster of highly shared sequence variants was judged likely to be a technical artifact of the sequencing pipeline. Compared with the approximately 670-donor mean, donors in an Asian-associated ancestry cluster had fewer N-insertions in productive TCRs, according to a later genetic analysis. The authors suggested that the approach could potentially be generalized to other disease states and immunological phenotypes. A further reported finding was that TCR beta sequences accurately predicted the HLA-A and HLA-B alleles for most subjects in the first cohort. An association between a missense DCLRE1C variant and V-gene and J-gene trimming of TCR beta chains was found in a later genetic analysis and replicated in an independent cohort. In a later analysis, some 17,000 TCR beta sequences were associated with specific HLA alleles at a false discovery rate of 0.05. The earlier analysis of almost 600 of the donors excluded some 16 rarely observed V segments, including chromosome 9 orphons, because counts were too low. A later analysis reported that several top co-occurrence clusters appeared linked to parvovirus B19, influenza, CMV and Epstein-Barr virus. The study gave a list of under 200 TCR beta chains associated with cytomegalovirus. Cytomegalovirus status was reported to be diagnosed by the classifier with high specificity and sensitivity in both the original and validation cohorts. CMV serostatus was the only immune exposure information available for the cohort. Because the 87-base-pair reads could not distinguish some IMGT-functional V segments, including TRBV6-2 and TRBV6-3, those segments were excluded. The cohort was sequenced for TCR beta chains only, and without alpha or paired-chain data the features that could be detected were limited. In a later analysis, TCR association rates were found to vary across HLA loci, with the most associated TCRs seen for DRB1 alleles and the fewest for HLA-C alleles. When HLA alleles, especially DR and DQ, strongly co-occurred, TCR associations were difficult to assign to individual alleles. While some public TCRs were present in many individuals, most TCR sequences turned up only very rarely across donors.

CDR1 and CDR2 were assigned from the germline V gene as SNHLY and FYNNEI. The CDR3 covers 18 residues, taking in both the cysteine and the phenylalanine. CDR3 DNA only is kept here, 54 bases in frame from base 1. V loses 5 bases at its end and J loses 5 bases; junction bases beyond the gene matches: 16. Libraries were made using the immunoSEQ multiplex PCR assay. The multiplex PCR relied on a mix of 60 forward primers for TCR Vbeta segments and 13 reverse primers for TCR Jbeta segments. Amplification of the CDR3 region of rearranged TCR beta genes was performed with a multiplex PCR assay on genomic DNA. Amplified TCR beta libraries were sequenced as 87-base-pair reads on the Illumina HiSeq System. Regarding the original processing steps: A later analysis counted tens of millions of unique TCR beta chains across the 650 to 800 repertoires, and roughly 10 million of these chains were shared by at least two donors. Raw reads were error-corrected and collapsed into unique sequences by a nearest-neighbor algorithm in which closely related sequences were merged to remove PCR and sequencing errors. To assign V, D and J gene segments, CDR3 sequences were aligned to IMGT reference sequences. For a sequence to be retained, a match of at least six nucleotides was required to both a V gene segment and a J gene segment. Rearrangements were classified as productive when the CDR3 lacked stop codons and remained in frame with V and J, and all other rearrangements were classified as non-productive. CDR3 was defined by IMGT convention, running from the second conserved V-encoded cysteine to the conserved J-encoded phenylalanine. In an earlier analysis of more than 550 of the donors, sequences lacking an unambiguous match to a single V gene segment were excluded. In an earlier analysis of 450 to 750 of the donors, a V segment was called functional when productive rearrangements were above 56.7%, and segregating when the standard deviation between donors exceeded 5%. To diagnose cytomegalovirus status from the catalog of TCR beta chain sequences, a statistical classification framework was built. In a later analysis, V and J genes were assigned by comparing TCR nucleotide sequences against IMGT/GENE-DB human TR gene sequences. In a later analysis, CDR3 sequences and most-parsimonious VDJ recombination scenarios were assigned using the TCRdist pipeline. In a later analysis, each TCR beta chain was defined by its CDR3 amino acid sequence together with its V-gene family, and reads lacking a unique V-gene family were excluded. A later analysis removed 450 to 600 highly shared, low-generation-probability nucleotide sequences to deal with suspected cross-contamination and a sequencing artifact. In a later analysis, a clonal expansion index for each public chain was calculated from normalized within-repertoire ranks of inferred template counts. A later analysis computed generation probabilities with a VDJ recombination model fitted to out-of-frame rearrangements, and checked the results against IGoR. Hypergeometric tests were used in a later analysis to score TCR-TCR, TCR-HLA and TCR-CMV co-occurrence, with a repertoire-size bias correction applied to the TCR pairs. In a later analysis, false discovery rates were estimated by permuting HLA or CMV assignments 20 times. In a later analysis, co-occurring TCRs were grouped using DBSCAN, and TCRdist sequence similarity was added for clustering within HLA-allele-positive subsets. Repertoires with fewer than 30,000 or more than 120,000 public chains, plus five repertoires with anomalous nucleotide sharing, were excluded from co-occurrence clustering. The table comes from immuneACCESS by way of TCRdb, which keeps in-frame sequences with V and J called. Part of the clones is missing from these tables; in studies checked, under half for an unresolved V gene and the rest for unknown reasons. That table supplies the V and J calls and clone size; D and trimming were determined from the DNA. The table for this sample lists around 120,000 clones; 80% of them were counted only once. The leading ten clones occupy around 2.5% of the sample.

The cohort consisted of some 730 healthy bone marrow donors. At the time of sampling, all cohort members were nominally healthy, though unrecorded immune exposures were likely present. The donor was CMV seronegative and belonged to the group of around 400 seronegative cohort members. A peripheral blood sample was collected from each donor, and TCR beta sequencing was performed on peripheral blood mononuclear cells. The Qiagen DNeasy Blood Extraction Kit was used to extract genomic DNA from the blood cell samples. This clone was recorded only once. This receptor's antigen is unknown. Per-base quality was not reported, and no clone a single base away is much larger than it.

The receptor was isolated from a man younger than 40 in good health and CMV-seronegative. The rearranged chain carries TRBV2 and TRBJ2-3, with TRBD2 matching 10 junction bases. Sequencing was done on a sample of PBMCs. CDR3 region: CASSPLALAGARGDTQYF. The DNA sequence is given as TGTGCCAGCAGTCCCCTTGCGCTAGCGGGGGCGAGGGGAGATACGCAGTATTTT.